Listed below are T cell receptor beta chains from one sample, sequenced in a study of T cell responses to AZD1222 COVID-19 vaccine. Here immunoSEQ multiplex PCR was the method, and the copy in TCRdb shows in-frame clones only, minus some. The data show tens of thousands of clones, roughly 90% seen once. The sample was peripheral blood, taken 28 days after the second AZD1222 dose. The receptor set was obtained from an adult who received the AZD1222 COVID-19 vaccine. Each CDR3 is given with its conserved first and last residue. A D gene is named only where the DNA matches it firmly. Some rows have no size entry. The others give once, few or many, or a class for an expanded clone.

clone_size,j_call,d_call,v_call,cdr3_aa,cdr3_nt
.,TRBJ1-1,.,TRBV27,CASSLRLNTEAFF,TGTGCCAGCAGTTTAAGGTTGAACACTGAAGCTTTCTTT
.,TRBJ1-6,.,TRBV10-2,CASRGLGRNSPLHF,TGCGCCAGCAGAGGATTAGGGCGGAATTCACCCCTCCACTTT
once,TRBJ1-4,.,TRBV7-9,CASSFERGEKLFF,TGTGCCAGCAGCTTTGAGCGGGGGGAAAAACTGTTTTTT
.,TRBJ1-1,TRBD1,TRBV5-1,CASRGRGRTEAFF,TGCGCCAGCAGGGGCAGGGGGAGGACTGAAGCTTTCTTT
.,TRBJ1-4,.,TRBV7-9,CASSLGTQGEEKLFF,TGTGCCAGCAGCTTAGGTACACAGGGTGAGGAAAAACTGTTTTTT
.,TRBJ2-5,TRBD1,TRBV28,CASSLMGTGVQETQYF,TGTGCCAGCAGTTTAATGGGGACAGGGGTGCAAGAGACCCAGTACTTC
.,TRBJ1-5,TRBD1,TRBV15,CATSTGYGTGSNQPQHF,TGTGCCACCAGCACTGGATACGGGACAGGGAGCAATCAGCCCCAGCATTTT
.,TRBJ1-1,TRBD1,TRBV6-5,CASSYSTGGLAEAFF,TGTGCCAGCAGTTACTCGACAGGGGGCCTCGCTGAAGCTTTCTTT
.,TRBJ1-4,.,TRBV6-5,CASSTAGGSNEKLFF,TGTGCCAGCAGTACCGCGGGAGGGTCTAATGAAAAACTGTTTTTT
.,TRBJ2-5,.,TRBV5-4,CASSSFTNGVYQETQYF,TGTGCCAGCAGCTCGTTTACGAACGGGGTTTACCAAGAGACCCAGTACTTC
.,TRBJ1-1,.,TRBV9,CASSVLPNTEAFF,TGTGCCAGCAGCGTGTTACCGAACACTGAAGCTTTCTTT
once,TRBJ1-4,.,TRBV15,CATSRGQDDEKLFF,TGTGCCACCAGCAGGGGACAAGATGATGAAAAACTGTTTTTT
.,TRBJ2-7,TRBD2,TRBV4-1,CASSQGSGGALRDEQYF,TGCGCCAGCAGCCAAGGTAGCGGGGGGGCCCTTAGGGACGAGCAGTACTTC
.,TRBJ2-1,TRBD2,TRBV4-1,CASSPSGGRFQGAEQFF,TGCGCCAGCAGCCCTAGCGGGGGCCGCTTTCAGGGCGCTGAGCAGTTCTTC
.,TRBJ2-1,TRBD1,TRBV7-9,CASSLYRGEVLIEQFF,TGTGCCAGCAGCTTATACAGGGGGGAAGTCTTAATTGAGCAGTTCTTC
.,TRBJ1-1,.,TRBV9,CASSVVQSPEAFF,TGTGCCAGCAGCGTAGTACAGAGCCCTGAAGCTTTCTTT